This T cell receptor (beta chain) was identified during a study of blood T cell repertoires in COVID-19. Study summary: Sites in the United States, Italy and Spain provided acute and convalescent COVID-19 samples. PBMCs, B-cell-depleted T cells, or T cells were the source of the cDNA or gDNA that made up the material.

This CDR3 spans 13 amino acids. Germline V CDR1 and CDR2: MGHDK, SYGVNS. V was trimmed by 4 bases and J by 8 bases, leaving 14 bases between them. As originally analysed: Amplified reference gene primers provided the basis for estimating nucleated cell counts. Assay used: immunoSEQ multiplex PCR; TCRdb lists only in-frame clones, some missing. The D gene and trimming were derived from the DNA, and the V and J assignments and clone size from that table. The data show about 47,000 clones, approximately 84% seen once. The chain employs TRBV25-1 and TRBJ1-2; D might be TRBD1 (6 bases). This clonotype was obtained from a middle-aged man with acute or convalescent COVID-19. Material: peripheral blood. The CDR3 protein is CASSAYDRQGYTF. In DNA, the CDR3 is TGTGCCAGCAGTGCTTATGACAGGCAAGGCTACACCTTC.